These 28 T cell receptor beta chains originate from one sample sequenced in a study of blood T cell repertoires in COVID-19. Assay: immunoSEQ multiplex PCR; the TCRdb copy retains only in-frame clones and omits some. This table has some 200,000 clones, about 85% appearing once. Sample: peripheral blood. Receptor source: a woman older than 75 with acute or convalescent COVID-19.

This clone was observed once. The V gene is TRBV30, the J gene TRBJ1-2, with D perhaps matching TRBD1 (6 bases). Trimming cost V 7 bases and J 4 bases, with 10 bases left between them. This CDR3 comprises 11 residues. Germline V CDR1 and CDR2: GTSNPN, SVGIG (reference sequence). CDR3 loop: CAYRGGYGYTF. DNA for the CDR3: TGTGCCTATCGAGGGGGCTATGGCTACACCTTC.

This rearrangement joins TRBV29-1 to TRBJ2-7; 9 bases agree with TRBD1. This CDR3 region has 13 residues. Germline trimming cut 7 bases from V and 1 base from J; bases unmatched to any gene: 5. In germline, CDR1 is SQVTM, CDR2 ANQGSEA. The chain's CDR3 is CSGRQGGSYEQYF. CDR3 DNA: TGCAGCGGAAGACAGGGGGGTTCCTACGAGCAGTACTTC.

The rearrangement uses TRBV2 and TRBJ1-2; unclear D gene. Looked up from germline, CDR1 is SNHLY and CDR2 is FYNNEI. The CDR3 contains 15 residues. Between the trimmed V and J ends, which lost 2 bases and 8 bases, there was a span of 18 bases. The CDR3 is CASSEYGVEVQGYTF. The CDR3 DNA reads as TGTGCCAGCAGTGAATACGGGGTCGAGGTGCAGGGCTACACCTTC.

The J gene is TRBJ2-5, the V gene TRBV28; TRBD2 agrees at 7 bases. The CDR3 is 16 amino acids. The germline gives CDR1 MDHEN, CDR2 SYDVKM. With 5 bases clipped from V and 1 base from J, the junction kept 10 bases outside the gene matches. CDR3 loop: CASSPTAGDLQETQYF. CDR3 coding DNA: TGTGCCAGCAGTCCGACGGCGGGGGACCTCCAAGAGACCCAGTACTTC.

The J gene is TRBJ2-3, the V gene TRBV9; D may be TRBD1 (8 bases). The CDR3 is 15 residues long. V was clipped by 4 bases and J by 3 bases, with 15 bases between them. Germline lookup yields CDR1 SGDLS and CDR2 YYNGEE. In nucleotides, the CDR3 is TGTGCCAGCAGCCAGGGGGCGGGAGTGACAGATACGCAGTATTTT. It translates to CASSQGAGVTDTQYF.

This clone was seen once. This chain connects TRBV23-1 to TRBJ1-3; TRBD1 is a possible D gene (6 bases). TRBV23-1 is recorded as an ORF, its role being uncertain. There are 16 residues in the CDR3. V lost 3 bases, J lost 5 bases, and 17 bases lay in between. The CDR3 nucleotides are TGCGCCAGCAGTCACGAGGGGTACAGGGCTCGAAACACCATATATTTT. This sequence encodes CASSHEGYRARNTIYF.

This clone has a single count. V gene TRBV11-3 combines with J gene TRBJ2-1; 11 nucleotides align to TRBD2. Trimming at V came to 4 bases and at J to 6 bases, leaving 5 bases not matched to a gene. Per germline, CDR1 SGHNT and CDR2 YENEEA. This CDR3 is built from 15 residues. The CDR3 bases are TGTGCCAGCAGCTCGACTAGCGGGATTGCCAATGAGCAGTTCTTC. Translating gives CASSSTSGIANEQFF.

The chain couples TRBV24-1 to TRBJ2-3; a possible D gene is TRBD2 (6 bases). Germline V lookup: CDR1 KGHDR, CDR2 SFDVKD. This CDR3 has 16 residues. Trimming pared 5 bases from V and 1 base from J, leaving 15 bases between. In DNA, the CDR3 is TGTGCCACCAGTGTCCTTGGGGACTCCGGCACAGATACGCAGTATTTT. Encoded protein: CATSVLGDSGTDTQYF.

This CDR3 is CASSPGWEQFF. CDR3 nucleotide sequence: TGCGCCAGCAGCCCGGGGTGGGAGCAGTTCTTC. This chain joins TRBV5-1 and TRBJ2-1; maybe TRBD2 (5 bases). Trimming shortened V by 4 bases and J by 10 bases, and 9 bases separated the two germline ends. The CDR3 totals 11 residues. Germline V gene data show CDR1 as SGHRS and CDR2 as YFSETQ. The full variable domain, its missing parts supplied by reference TRBV5-1 and TRBJ2-1, is KAGVTQTPRYLIKTRGQQVTLSCSPISGHRSVSWYQQTPGQGLQFLFEYFSETQRNKGNFPGRFSGRQFSNSRSEMNVSTLELGDSALYLCASSPGWEQFFGPGTRLTVL.

The rearrangement links TRBV14 to TRBJ2-2; 9 bases map to TRBD2. The germline gives CDR1 SGHDN, CDR2 FVKESK. The CDR3 contains 18 residues. Trimming took 0 bases from V and 2 from J; bases not matched to a gene: 7. The CDR3 bases are TGTGCCAGCAGCCAAGAAATAAGCGGGGGGCAAAACACCGGGGAGCTGTTTTTT. It encodes CASSQEISGGQNTGELFF.

The table lists this clone with a count of one. This chain links TRBV30 with TRBJ1-5; 7 nucleotides agree with TRBD1. V shed 2 bases, J shed 7 bases, and the junction held 5 bases outside the gene matches. CDR1 and CDR2 from the germline V gene are GTSNPN and SVGIG (reference sequence). The CDR3 sequence is 13 residues long. The CDR3 loop is CAWSQGEEQPQHF. DNA for the CDR3: TGTGCCTGGAGTCAGGGGGAGGAGCAGCCCCAGCATTTT. Full variable domain (remainder filled in from reference TRBV30 and TRBJ1-5): SQTIHQWPATLVQPVGSPLSLECTVEGTSNPNLYWYRQAAGRGLQLLFYSVGIGQISSEVPQNLSASRPQDRQFILSSKKLLLSDSGFYLCAWSQGEEQPQHFGDGTRLSIL.

This clone was found a few times. This rearrangement joins TRBV6-5 to TRBJ2-1; the match to TRBD1 covers 7 bases. The CDR3 consists of 14 residues. Per the germline V gene, CDR1 is MNHEY and CDR2 is SVGAGI. Losses at the gene ends were 5 bases for V and 7 bases for J; bases not matched to a gene: 8. This CDR3 is CASSRGQVANEQFF. The CDR3 coding sequence is TGTGCCAGCAGTCGAGGACAGGTTGCGAATGAGCAGTTCTTC.

The chain joins TRBV28 to TRBJ1-4, with TRBD1 matching over 8 bases. Germline values: CDR1 MDHEN, CDR2 SYDVKM. J lost 7 bases, V lost 2 bases, and 3 bases had no gene match. The CDR3 runs 14 residues. CDR3 region: CASSLQGAGEKLFF. The CDR3 bases are TGTGCCAGCAGTTTACAGGGGGCAGGTGAAAAACTGTTTTTT.

This chain joins TRBV7-2 and TRBJ2-7; the match to TRBD1 covers 11 bases. Germline V lookup: CDR1 SGHTA, CDR2 FQGNSA. This CDR3 spans 14 amino acids. J was trimmed by 6 bases and V by 4 bases; bases with no gene match: 5. CDR3 nucleotides: TGTGCCAGCAGCTCCGGGACAGGGGGTATCGAGCAGTACTTC. Its protein product is CASSSGTGGIEQYF.

The rearrangement links TRBV18 to TRBJ2-2; 9 bases map to TRBD1. The CDR3 extends over 18 amino acids. Germline CDR1 and CDR2: KGHSH and LQKENI. V was clipped by 6 bases and J by 5 bases; unmatched bases: 16. CDR3 sequence reads: CASSHPGQGSSGTGELFF. The CDR3 DNA reads TGTGCCAGCTCTCACCCGGGACAGGGTAGCTCTGGTACCGGGGAGCTGTTTTTT.

The chain has TRBV11-3 and TRBJ1-4; 9 bases are a match to TRBD1. Per germline, CDR1 SGHNT and CDR2 YENEEA. V was pared by 6 bases and J by 7 bases, with 12 bases of the junction left unmatched. The CDR3 is 16 amino acids. In DNA form, the CDR3 reads TGTGCCAGCAGTTCCCCTCCGGGACAGGGCTCTGAAAAACTGTTTTTT. This gives the protein CASSSPPGQGSEKLFF.

This clone was seen once. The rearrangement uses TRBV3-1 (or the pseudogene TRBV3-2) and TRBJ1-5; D remains unclear. In germline, CDR1 is LGHDT, CDR2 YNNKEL (reference sequence). Trimming took off 4 bases at V and 0 bases at J, with 7 bases between the two ends. This CDR3 comprises 14 residues. CDR3 bases: TGTGCCAGCAGCCGAGCGAATAGCAATCAGCCCCAGCATTTT. It encodes CASSRANSNQPQHF.

This rearrangement joins TRBV5-1 to TRBJ2-2; the D gene is possibly TRBD1 (5 bases). V was cut by 2 bases and J by 0 bases, with 11 bases left in between. From germline, CDR1 is SGHRS and CDR2 YFSETQ. The CDR3 spans 16 residues. The CDR3 DNA follows: TGCGCCAGCAGCTTAAAGGGGCCAGCGAACACCGGGGAGCTGTTTTTT. Translated, it gives CASSLKGPANTGELFF.

J is TRBJ1-2 and V is TRBV10-3; TRBD1 is a possible D gene (5 bases). The V gene's germline CDR1 is ENHRY and CDR2 SYGVKD. Trimming removed 4 bases at V and 4 bases at J, with 13 bases between. The CDR3 length is 14 residues. The CDR3 DNA is TGTGCCATCAGTGGTCAGGGTGTCGGCTATGGCTACACCTTC. This sequence encodes CAISGQGVGYGYTF.

This clone has just a few counts. The rearrangement uses TRBV7-2 and TRBJ2-7; TRBD2 matches 9 bases. The CDR3 has 17 amino acids. Germline V gives CDR1 SGHTA, CDR2 FQGNSA. V lost 5 bases and J lost 0; bases outside the gene matches: 11. The CDR3 DNA reads TGTGCCAGCAGCACCCTCGGCGGGAGGGTAATCTCCTACGAGCAGTACTTC. As protein: CASSTLGGRVISYEQYF.

In DNA form, the CDR3 reads TGTGCCAGCACCCGTCGCGGGGGCACTGGAAACACCATATATTTT. Translated: CASTRRGGTGNTIYF. This chain uses TRBV3-1 (or the pseudogene TRBV3-2) with TRBJ1-3; TRBD1 might be the D (6 bases). Germline-derived CDR1 and CDR2 are LGHDT and YNNKEL (reference sequence). The CDR3 has 15 amino acids. V lost 7 bases and J 2 bases, leaving 15 bases between the germline ends.

The rearrangement uses TRBV4-3 and TRBJ2-1, with a tentative D call TRBD1 (5 bases). Trimming pared 1 base from V and 7 bases from J, leaving 8 bases between. The CDR3 is 13 amino acids. Germline V gene data show CDR1 as LGHNA and CDR2 as YSLEER. DNA of the CDR3: TGCGCCAGCAGCCAAGGGACAAGTAATGAGCAGTTCTTC. Translating it yields CASSQGTSNEQFF.

J is TRBJ1-1 and V is TRBV7-2, with D possibly matching TRBD1 (5 bases). Germline CDR1 and CDR2: SGHTA and FQGNSA. Trimming stripped 2 bases from V and 2 bases from J, with 18 bases between. CDR3 size: 17 residues. CDR3 in amino acids: CASSLIGGGTRNTEAFF. The CDR3 nucleotides read TGTGCCAGCAGCTTAATCGGGGGGGGGACCAGAAACACTGAAGCTTTCTTT.

The chain uses TRBV20-1 and TRBJ2-7; a weak D match, TRBD2 (5 bases). Germline assignment: CDR1 DFQATT and CDR2 SNEGSKA (reference sequence). Trimming pared 6 bases from V and 7 bases from J, leaving 13 bases between. This CDR3 has 11 residues. As DNA, the CDR3 is TGCAGTGCAGTGGCGGGCAGGGAGCAGTACTTC. Residues: CSAVAGREQYF.

V usage is TRBV5-6 and J usage is TRBJ2-3; D may be TRBD2 (6 bases). The CDR3 consists of 14 residues. Germline-derived CDR1 and CDR2 are SGHDT and YYEEEE. Trimming removed 2 bases at V and 4 bases at J, with 11 bases between. The CDR3, as DNA: TGTGCCAGCAGCTTCCGTGGAGGGGCAGATACGCAGTATTTT. It specifies CASSFRGGADTQYF.

The chain joins TRBV6-5 to TRBJ1-1, with D tentatively TRBD1 (5 bases). This CDR3 has 15 amino acids. V was pared by 6 bases and J by 1 base, with 15 bases between. Germline CDR1 and CDR2: MNHEY and SVGAGI. The CDR3 DNA reads as TGTGCCAGCAGCCCCCAGTGGGGGGAGAACACTGAAGCTTTCTTT. Protein sequence: CASSPQWGENTEAFF.

This chain uses TRBV6-7 with TRBJ1-1; no clear D. TRBV6-7 is an ORF; its function is uncertain. The V gene lost 5 bases and the J gene lost 1 base, with 17 bases spanning the gap. There are 16 residues in the CDR3. CDR3 in amino acids: CASSASHKEGNTEAFF. CDR3 DNA: TGTGCCAGCAGTGCCAGCCATAAGGAGGGGAACACTGAAGCTTTCTTT.

The J gene is TRBJ1-3, the V gene TRBV11-2; tentative D call: TRBD1 (6 bases). The V gene's germline CDR1 is SGHAT and CDR2 FQNNGV. V lost 5 bases and J 0 bases, leaving 17 bases between the germline ends. The CDR3 is 17 residues long. The CDR3 DNA sequence: TGTGCCAGCAGCCTCCTAACAGGGATCCCCTCTGGAAACACCATATATTTT. It translates to CASSLLTGIPSGNTIYF.